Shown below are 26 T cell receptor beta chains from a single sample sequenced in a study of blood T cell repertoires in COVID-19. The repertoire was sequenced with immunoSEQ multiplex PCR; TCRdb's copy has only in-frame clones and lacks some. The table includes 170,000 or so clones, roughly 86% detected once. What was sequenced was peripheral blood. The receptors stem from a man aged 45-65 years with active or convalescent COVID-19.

CDR3: CASSGQGAGELFF. Written as DNA, the CDR3 is TGTGCCAGCAGCGGACAGGGGGCCGGGGAGCTGTTTTTT. The V and J genes are TRBV9 and TRBJ2-2, with TRBD1 matching 9 bases. The CDR3 runs to 13 residues. Trimming cost V 3 bases and J 6 bases; bases outside gene matches: 0. Germline CDR1 reads SGDLS; CDR2 reads YYNGEE.

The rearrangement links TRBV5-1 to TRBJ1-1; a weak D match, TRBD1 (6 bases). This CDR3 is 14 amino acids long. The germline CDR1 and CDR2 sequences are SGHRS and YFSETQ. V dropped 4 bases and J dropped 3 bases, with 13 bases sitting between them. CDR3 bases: TGCGCCAGCAGCGCACAGGGCGCGGACACTGAAGCTTTCTTT. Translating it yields CASSAQGADTEAFF.

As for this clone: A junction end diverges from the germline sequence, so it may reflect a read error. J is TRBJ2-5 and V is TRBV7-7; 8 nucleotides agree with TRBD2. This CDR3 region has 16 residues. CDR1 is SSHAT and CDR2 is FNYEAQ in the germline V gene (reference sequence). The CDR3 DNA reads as TGTGCTAGCAGCTTGGGGGCGGGGGGAACTCAAGAGACCCAGTACTTC. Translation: CASSLGAGGTQETQYF.

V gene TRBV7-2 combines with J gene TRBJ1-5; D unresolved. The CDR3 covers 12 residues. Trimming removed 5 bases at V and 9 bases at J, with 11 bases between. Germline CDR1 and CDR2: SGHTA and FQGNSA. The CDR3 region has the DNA TGTGCCAGCAGCGTTGGCCGAGGGCCCCAGCATTTT. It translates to CASSVGRGPQHF.

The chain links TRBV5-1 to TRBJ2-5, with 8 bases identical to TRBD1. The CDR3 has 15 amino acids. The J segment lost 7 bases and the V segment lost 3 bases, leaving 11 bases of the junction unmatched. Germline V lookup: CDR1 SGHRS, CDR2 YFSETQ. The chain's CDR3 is CASSSYRQQGGTQYF. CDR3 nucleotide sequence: TGCGCCAGCAGCTCTTACAGGCAACAGGGGGGGACCCAGTACTTC.

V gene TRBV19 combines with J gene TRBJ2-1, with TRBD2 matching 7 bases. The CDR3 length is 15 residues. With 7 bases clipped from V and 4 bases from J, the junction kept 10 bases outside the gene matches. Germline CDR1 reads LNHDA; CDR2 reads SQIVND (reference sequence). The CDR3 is CASTPGLGPYNEQFF. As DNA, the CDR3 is TGTGCCAGTACCCCCGGACTAGGCCCTTACAATGAGCAGTTCTTC.

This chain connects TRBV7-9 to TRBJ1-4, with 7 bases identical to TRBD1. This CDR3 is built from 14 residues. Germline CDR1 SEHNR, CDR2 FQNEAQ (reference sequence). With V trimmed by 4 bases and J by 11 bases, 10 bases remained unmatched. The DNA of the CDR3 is TGTGCCAGCAGCTCTCAGAGGGGGCCCGGGAAACTGTTTTTT. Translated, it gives CASSSQRGPGKLFF.

The chain's CDR3 is CASTRIIQVSNQPQHF. The CDR3 DNA reads as TGTGCCAGCACCCGTATTATACAAGTTAGCAATCAGCCCCAGCATTTT. This sequence joins TRBV6-6 and TRBJ1-5, with no clear D. The CDR3 sequence is 16 residues long. Germline V gene lookup returns CDR1 MNHNY and CDR2 SVGAGI (reference sequence). Trimming took off 7 bases at V and 0 bases at J, with 16 bases between the two ends.

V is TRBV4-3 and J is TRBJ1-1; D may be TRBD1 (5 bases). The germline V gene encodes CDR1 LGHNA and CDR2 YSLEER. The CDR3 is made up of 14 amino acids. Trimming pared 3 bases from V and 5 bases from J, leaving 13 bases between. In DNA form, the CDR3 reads TGCGCCAGCAGCCACACCACCGGGGGGACTGAAGCTTTCTTT. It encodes CASSHTTGGTEAFF.

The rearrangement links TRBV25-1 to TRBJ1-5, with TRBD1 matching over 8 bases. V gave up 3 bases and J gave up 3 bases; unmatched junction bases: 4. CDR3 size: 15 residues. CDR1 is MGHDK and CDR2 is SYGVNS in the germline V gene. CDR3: CASSEAGGSNQPQHF. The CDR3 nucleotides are TGTGCCAGCAGTGAGGCAGGGGGCTCCAATCAGCCCCAGCATTTT.

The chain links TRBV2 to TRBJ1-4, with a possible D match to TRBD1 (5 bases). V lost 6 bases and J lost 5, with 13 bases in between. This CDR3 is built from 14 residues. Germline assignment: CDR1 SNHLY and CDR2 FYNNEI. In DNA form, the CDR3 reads TGTGCCAGCAGATCCGGGACTGGAAATGAAAAACTGTTTTTT. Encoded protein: CASRSGTGNEKLFF.

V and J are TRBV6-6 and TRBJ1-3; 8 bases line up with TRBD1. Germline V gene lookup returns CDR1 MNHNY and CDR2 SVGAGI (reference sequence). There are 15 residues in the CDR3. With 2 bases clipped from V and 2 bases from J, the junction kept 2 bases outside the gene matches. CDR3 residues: CASSYPTGAGNTIYF. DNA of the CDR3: TGTGCCAGCAGTTACCCGACAGGGGCTGGAAACACCATATATTTT.

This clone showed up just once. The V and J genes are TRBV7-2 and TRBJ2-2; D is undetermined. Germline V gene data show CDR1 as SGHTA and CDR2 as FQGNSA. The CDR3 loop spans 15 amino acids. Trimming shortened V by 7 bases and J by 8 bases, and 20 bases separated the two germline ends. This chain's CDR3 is CASTTRREWNGELFF. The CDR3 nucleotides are TGTGCCAGCACTACGAGGCGAGAATGGAATGGGGAGCTGTTTTTT.

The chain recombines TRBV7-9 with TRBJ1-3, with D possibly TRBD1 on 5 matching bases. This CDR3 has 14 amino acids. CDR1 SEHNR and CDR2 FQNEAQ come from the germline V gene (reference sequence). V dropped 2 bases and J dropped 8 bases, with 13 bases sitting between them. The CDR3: CASSLTTVTDTIYF. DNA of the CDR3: TGTGCCAGCAGCTTAACGACAGTAACGGACACCATATATTTT.

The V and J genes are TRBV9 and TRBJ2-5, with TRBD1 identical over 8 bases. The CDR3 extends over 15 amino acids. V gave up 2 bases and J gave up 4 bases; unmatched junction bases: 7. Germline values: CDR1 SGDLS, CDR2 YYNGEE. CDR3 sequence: CASSVTGGLGETQYF. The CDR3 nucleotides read TGTGCCAGCAGCGTTACAGGGGGATTAGGAGAGACCCAGTACTTC.

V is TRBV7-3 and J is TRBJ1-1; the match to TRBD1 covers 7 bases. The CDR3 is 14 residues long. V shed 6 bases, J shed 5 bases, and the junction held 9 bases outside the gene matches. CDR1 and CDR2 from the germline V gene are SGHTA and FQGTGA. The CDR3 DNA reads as TGTGCCAGCAGTCTTCAGGGGGGTGAGACTGAAGCTTTCTTT. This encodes CASSLQGGETEAFF.

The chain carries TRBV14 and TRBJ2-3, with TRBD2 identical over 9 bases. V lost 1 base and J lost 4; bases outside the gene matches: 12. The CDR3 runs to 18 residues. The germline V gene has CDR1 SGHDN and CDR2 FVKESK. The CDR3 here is CASSQVIATGLAPDTQYF. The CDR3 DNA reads TGTGCCAGCAGCCAAGTCATCGCCACGGGACTAGCCCCAGATACGCAGTATTTT.

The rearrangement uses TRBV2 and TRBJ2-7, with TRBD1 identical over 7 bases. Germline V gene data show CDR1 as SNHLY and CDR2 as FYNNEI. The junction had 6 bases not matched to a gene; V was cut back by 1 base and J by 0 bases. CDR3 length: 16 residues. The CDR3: CASSEVDRRYSYEQYF. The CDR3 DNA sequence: TGTGCCAGCAGTGAAGTGGACAGGAGGTACTCCTACGAGCAGTACTTC.

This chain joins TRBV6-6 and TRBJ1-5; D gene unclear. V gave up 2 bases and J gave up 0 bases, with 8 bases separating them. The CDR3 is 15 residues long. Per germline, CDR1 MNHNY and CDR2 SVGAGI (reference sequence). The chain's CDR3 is CASSYAGYSNQPQHF. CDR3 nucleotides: TGTGCCAGCAGTTACGCGGGATATAGCAATCAGCCCCAGCATTTT.

CDR3 nucleotide sequence: TGTGCCAGTAGTCCGCGGGGGCTTAGCTACAATGAGCAGTTCTTC. Its protein is CASSPRGLSYNEQFF. The chain has TRBV19 and TRBJ2-1; D possibly corresponds to TRBD2 (7 bases). V lost 5 bases and J 3 bases, leaving 14 bases between the germline ends. Germline values: CDR1 LNHDA, CDR2 SQIVND (reference sequence). The CDR3 has 15 amino acids. Filled out from reference TRBV19 and TRBJ2-1, the complete variable domain reads DGGITQSPKYLFRKEGQNVTLSCEQNLNHDAMYWYRQDPGQGLRLIYYSQIVNDFQKGDIAEGYSVSREKKESFPLTVTSAQKNPTAFYLCASSPRGLSYNEQFFGPGTRLTVL.

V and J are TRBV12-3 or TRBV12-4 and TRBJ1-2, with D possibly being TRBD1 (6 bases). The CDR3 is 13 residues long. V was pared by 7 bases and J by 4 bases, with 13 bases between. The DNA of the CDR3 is TGTGCCAGCACCGGGACATTCGTCTATGGCTACACCTTC. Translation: CASTGTFVYGYTF.

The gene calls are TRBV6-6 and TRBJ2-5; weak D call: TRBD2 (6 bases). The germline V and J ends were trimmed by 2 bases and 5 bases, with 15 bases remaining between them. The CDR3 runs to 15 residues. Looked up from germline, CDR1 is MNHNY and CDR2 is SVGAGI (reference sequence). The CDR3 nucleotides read TGTGCCAGCAGTTACAGTCGGGGACGGGGGGAGACCCAGTACTTC. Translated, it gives CASSYSRGRGETQYF.

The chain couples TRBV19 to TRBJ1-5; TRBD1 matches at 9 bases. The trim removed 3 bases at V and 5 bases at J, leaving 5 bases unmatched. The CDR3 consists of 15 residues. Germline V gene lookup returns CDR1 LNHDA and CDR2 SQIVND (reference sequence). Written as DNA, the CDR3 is TGTGCCAGTAGTATTGGACAGGGGTGGTATCAGCCCCAGCATTTT. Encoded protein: CASSIGQGWYQPQHF.

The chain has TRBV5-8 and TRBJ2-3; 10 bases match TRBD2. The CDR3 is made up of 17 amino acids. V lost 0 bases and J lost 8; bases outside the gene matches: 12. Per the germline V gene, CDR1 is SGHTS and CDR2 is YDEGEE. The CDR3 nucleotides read TGTGCCAGCAGCTTGGAAGGAGTAGCGGGGGGTCCAGGTACGCAGTATTTT. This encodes CASSLEGVAGGPGTQYF. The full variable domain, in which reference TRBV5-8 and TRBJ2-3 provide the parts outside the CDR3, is EAGVTQSPTHLIKTRGQQATLRCSPISGHTSVYWYQQALGLGLQFLLWYDEGEERNRGNFPPRFSGRQFPNYSSELNVNALELEDSALYLCASSLEGVAGGPGTQYFGPGTRLTVL.

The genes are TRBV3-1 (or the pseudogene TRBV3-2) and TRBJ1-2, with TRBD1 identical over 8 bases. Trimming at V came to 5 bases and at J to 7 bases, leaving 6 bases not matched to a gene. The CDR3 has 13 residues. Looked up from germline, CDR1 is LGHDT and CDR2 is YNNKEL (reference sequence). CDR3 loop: CASSWDRFAGYTF. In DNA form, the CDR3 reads TGTGCCAGCAGCTGGGACAGGTTCGCTGGCTACACCTTC.

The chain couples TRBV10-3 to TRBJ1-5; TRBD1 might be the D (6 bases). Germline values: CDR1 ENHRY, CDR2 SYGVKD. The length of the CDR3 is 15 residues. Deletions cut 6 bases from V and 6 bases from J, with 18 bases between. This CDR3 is CAISNQGNLGQPQHF. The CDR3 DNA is TGTGCCATCAGCAACCAGGGGAATTTGGGTCAGCCCCAGCATTTT.